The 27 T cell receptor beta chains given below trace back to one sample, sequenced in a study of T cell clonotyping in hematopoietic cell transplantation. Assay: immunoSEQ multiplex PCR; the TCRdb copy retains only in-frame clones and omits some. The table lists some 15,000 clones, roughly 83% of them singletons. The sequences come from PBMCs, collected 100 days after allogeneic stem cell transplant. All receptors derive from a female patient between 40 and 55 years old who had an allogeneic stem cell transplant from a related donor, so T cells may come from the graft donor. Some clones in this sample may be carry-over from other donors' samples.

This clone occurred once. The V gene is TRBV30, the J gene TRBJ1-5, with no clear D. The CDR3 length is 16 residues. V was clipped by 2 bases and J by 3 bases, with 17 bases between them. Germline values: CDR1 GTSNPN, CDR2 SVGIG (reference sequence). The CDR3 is CAWSTAGAAPNQPQHF. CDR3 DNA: TGTGCCTGGAGTACCGCGGGTGCGGCCCCCAATCAGCCCCAGCATTTT.

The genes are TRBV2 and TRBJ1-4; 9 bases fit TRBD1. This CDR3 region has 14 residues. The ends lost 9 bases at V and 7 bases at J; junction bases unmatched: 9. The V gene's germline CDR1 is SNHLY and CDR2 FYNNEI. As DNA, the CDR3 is TGTGCCAGTCTTACAGGGGGCTCGTCTGAAAAACTGTTTTTT. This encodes CASLTGGSSEKLFF.

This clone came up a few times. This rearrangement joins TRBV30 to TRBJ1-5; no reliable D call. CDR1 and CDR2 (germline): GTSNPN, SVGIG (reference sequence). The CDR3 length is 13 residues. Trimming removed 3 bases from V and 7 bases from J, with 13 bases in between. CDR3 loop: CAWSGGLEQPQHF. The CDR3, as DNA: TGTGCCTGGAGCGGAGGGTTAGAACAGCCCCAGCATTTT.

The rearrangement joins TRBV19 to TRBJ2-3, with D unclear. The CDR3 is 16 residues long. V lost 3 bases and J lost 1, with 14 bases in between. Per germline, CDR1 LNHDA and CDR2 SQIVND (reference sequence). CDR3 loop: CASSINVGWGTDTQYF. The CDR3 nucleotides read TGTGCCAGTAGTATTAATGTCGGTTGGGGCACAGATACGCAGTATTTT. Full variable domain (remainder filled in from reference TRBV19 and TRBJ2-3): DGGITQSPKYLFRKEGQNVTLSCEQNLNHDAMYWYRQDPGQGLRLIYYSQIVNDFQKGDIAEGYSVSREKKESFPLTVTSAQKNPTAFYLCASSINVGWGTDTQYFGPGTRLTVL.

CDR3 sequence: CASSLQGNRAFF. The CDR3 region has the DNA TGCGCCAGCAGCCTCCAGGGGAACCGAGCTTTCTTT. J is TRBJ1-1 and V is TRBV5-1; weak D call: TRBD1 (6 bases). From germline, CDR1 is SGHRS and CDR2 YFSETQ. The length of the CDR3 is 12 residues. V lost 4 bases, J lost 10 bases, and 14 bases lay in between.

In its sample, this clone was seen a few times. The CDR3 DNA is TGTGCCATCAGTGGGCTTCGGGAGGTGGTGTACGAGCAGTACTTC. Residues: CAISGLREVVYEQYF. The chain carries TRBV10-3 and TRBJ2-7; the match to TRBD2 covers 7 bases. CDR3 length equals 15 residues. The germline V gene has CDR1 ENHRY and CDR2 SYGVKD. The junction had 10 bases not matched to a gene; V was cut back by 4 bases and J by 4 bases.

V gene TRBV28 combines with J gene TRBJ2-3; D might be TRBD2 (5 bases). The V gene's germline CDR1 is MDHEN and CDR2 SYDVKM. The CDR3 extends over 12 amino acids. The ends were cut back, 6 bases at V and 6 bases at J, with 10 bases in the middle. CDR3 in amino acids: CASSRTVDTQYF. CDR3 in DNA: TGTGCCAGCAGCCGGACTGTGGATACGCAGTATTTT.

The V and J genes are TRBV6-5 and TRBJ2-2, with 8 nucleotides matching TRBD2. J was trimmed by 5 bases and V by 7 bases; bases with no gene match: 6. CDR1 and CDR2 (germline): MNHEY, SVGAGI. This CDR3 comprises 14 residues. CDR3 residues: CASKIAGITGELFF. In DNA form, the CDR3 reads TGTGCCAGCAAGATAGCGGGGATAACCGGGGAGCTGTTTTTT.

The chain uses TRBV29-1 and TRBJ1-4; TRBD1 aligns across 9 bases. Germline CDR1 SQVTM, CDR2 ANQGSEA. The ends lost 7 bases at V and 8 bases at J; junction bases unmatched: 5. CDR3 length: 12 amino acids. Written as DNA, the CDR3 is TGCAGCGCTGACAGGGGGAGAGAAAAACTGTTTTTT. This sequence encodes CSADRGREKLFF.

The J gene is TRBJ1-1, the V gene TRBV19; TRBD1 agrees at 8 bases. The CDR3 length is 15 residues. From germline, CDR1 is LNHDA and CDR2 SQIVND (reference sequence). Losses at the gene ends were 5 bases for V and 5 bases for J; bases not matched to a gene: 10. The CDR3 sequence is CASSVVDRVGTEAFF. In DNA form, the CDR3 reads TGTGCCAGTAGTGTAGTGGACAGGGTTGGAACTGAAGCTTTCTTT.

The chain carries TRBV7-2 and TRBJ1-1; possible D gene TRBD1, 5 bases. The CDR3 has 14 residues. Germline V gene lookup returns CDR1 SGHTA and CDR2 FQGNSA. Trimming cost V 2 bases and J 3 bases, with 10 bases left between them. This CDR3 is CASSLQGRDTEAFF. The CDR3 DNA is TGTGCCAGCAGCTTACAGGGTCGTGACACTGAAGCTTTCTTT.

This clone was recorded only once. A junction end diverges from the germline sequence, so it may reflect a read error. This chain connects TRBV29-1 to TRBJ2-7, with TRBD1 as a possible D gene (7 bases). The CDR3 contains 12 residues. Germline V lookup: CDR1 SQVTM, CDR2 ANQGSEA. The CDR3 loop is CSVDRGVNEQCF. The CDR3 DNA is TGCAGCGTTGACAGGGGGGTGAACGAGCAGTGCTTC.

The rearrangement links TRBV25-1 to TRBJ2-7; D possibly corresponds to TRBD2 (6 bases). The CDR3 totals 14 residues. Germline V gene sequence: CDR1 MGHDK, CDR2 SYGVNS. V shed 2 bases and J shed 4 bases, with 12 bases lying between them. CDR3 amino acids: CASSERGLEYEQYF. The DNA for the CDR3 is TGTGCCAGCAGTGAAAGGGGACTGGAGTACGAGCAGTACTTC.

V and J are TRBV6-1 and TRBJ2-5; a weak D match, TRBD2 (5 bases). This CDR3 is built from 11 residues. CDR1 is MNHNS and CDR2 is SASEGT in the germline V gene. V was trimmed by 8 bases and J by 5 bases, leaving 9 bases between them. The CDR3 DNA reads TGTGCCAGCGGACTGCTGGAGACCCAGTACTTC. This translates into CASGLLETQYF.

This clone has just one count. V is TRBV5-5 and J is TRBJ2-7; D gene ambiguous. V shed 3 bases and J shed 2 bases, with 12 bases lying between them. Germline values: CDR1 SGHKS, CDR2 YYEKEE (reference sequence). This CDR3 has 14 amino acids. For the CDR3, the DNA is TGTGCCAGCAGCTCTCCGGCAGGAACCTACGAGCAGTACTTC. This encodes CASSSPAGTYEQYF.

In DNA, the CDR3 is TGTGCCAGCAGTTCCGGGGAGGGGCGCAAAGCTTTCTTT. It encodes CASSSGEGRKAFF. This rearrangement joins TRBV2 to TRBJ1-1, with D maybe TRBD1 (5 bases). V lost 5 bases and J lost 9, with 16 bases in between. There are 13 residues in the CDR3. Looked up from germline, CDR1 is SNHLY and CDR2 is FYNNEI.

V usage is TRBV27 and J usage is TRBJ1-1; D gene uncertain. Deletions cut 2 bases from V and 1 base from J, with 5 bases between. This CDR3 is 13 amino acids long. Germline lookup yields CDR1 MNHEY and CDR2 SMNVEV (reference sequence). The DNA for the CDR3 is TGTGCCAGCAGTTTACGGCAGAACACTGAAGCTTTCTTT. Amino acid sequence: CASSLRQNTEAFF.

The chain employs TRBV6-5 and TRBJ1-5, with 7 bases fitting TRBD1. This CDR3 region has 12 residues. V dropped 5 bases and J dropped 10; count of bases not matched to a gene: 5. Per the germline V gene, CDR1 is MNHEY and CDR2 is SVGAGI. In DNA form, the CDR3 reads TGTGCCAGCAGTCGTCCAGGGGGTCCCCAGCATTTT. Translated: CASSRPGGPQHF.

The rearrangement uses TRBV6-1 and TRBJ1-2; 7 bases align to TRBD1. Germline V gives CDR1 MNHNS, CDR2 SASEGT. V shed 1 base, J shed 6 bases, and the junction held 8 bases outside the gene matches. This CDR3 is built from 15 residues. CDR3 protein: CASSEVIGGGDGYTF. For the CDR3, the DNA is TGTGCCAGCAGTGAAGTAATAGGAGGGGGCGATGGCTACACCTTC.

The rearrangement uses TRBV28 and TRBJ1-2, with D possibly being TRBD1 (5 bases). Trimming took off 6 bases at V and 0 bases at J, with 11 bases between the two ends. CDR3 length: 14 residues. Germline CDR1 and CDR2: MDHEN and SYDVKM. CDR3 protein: CASRGGTTNYGYTF. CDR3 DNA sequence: TGTGCCAGCAGGGGGGGTACAACTAACTATGGCTACACCTTC.

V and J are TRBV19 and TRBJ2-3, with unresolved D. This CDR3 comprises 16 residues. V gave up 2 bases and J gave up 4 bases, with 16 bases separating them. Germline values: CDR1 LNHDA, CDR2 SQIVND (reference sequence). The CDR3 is CASSIMAASRADTQYF. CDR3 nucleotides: TGTGCCAGTAGTATAATGGCGGCCTCGCGAGCAGATACGCAGTATTTT.

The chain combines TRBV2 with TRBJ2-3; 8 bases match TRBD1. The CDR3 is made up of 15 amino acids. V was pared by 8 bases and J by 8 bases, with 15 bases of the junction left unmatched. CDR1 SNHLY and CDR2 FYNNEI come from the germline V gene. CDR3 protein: CASRRSGQGFLTQYF. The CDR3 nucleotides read TGTGCCAGCCGCAGATCAGGACAGGGTTTTCTTACGCAGTATTTT.

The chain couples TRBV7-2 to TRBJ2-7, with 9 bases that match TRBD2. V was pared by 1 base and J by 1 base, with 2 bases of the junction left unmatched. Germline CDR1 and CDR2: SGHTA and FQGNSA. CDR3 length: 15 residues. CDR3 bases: TGTGCCAGCAGCTTAGAGACTAGCGGATCCTACGAGCAGTACTTC. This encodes CASSLETSGSYEQYF.

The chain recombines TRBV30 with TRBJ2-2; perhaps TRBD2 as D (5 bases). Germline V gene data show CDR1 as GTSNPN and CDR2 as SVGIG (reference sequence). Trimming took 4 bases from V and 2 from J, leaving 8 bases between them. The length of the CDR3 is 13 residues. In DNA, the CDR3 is TGTGCCTGGAACGGACTTAACACCGGGGAGCTGTTTTTT. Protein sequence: CAWNGLNTGELFF.

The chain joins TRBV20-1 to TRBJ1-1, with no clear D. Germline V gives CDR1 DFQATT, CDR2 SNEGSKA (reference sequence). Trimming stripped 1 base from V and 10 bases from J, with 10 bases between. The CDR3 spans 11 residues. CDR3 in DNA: TGCAGTGCTAGAGGGCAGACGGTAGCTTTCTTT. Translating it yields CSARGQTVAFF.

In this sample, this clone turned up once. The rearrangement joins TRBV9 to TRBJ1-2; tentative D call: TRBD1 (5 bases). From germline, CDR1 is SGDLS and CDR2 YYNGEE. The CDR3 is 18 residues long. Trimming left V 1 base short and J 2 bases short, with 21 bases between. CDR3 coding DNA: TGTGCCAGCAGCGTATATGGGACGGATCCCAAATTCAACTATGGCTACACCTTC. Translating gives CASSVYGTDPKFNYGYTF.

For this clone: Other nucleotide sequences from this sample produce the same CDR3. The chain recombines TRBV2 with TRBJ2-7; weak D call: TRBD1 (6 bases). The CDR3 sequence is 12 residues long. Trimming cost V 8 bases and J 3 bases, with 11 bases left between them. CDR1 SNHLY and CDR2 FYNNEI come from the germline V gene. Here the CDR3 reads CASGRGGYEQYF. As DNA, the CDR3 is TGTGCCAGCGGCAGAGGGGGCTACGAGCAGTACTTC.